This entry describes one TCR beta chain. Its antigen remains unidentified. These data come from a study of cytotoxic CD8 clonotypes in ibrutinib-treated CLL. About the research overall: Response samples followed a median 12 months of treatment, range 6 to 36. Regarding the study as a whole: Under therapy, public clonotypes either contracted or stayed stable, and they were uncommon.

The V end lost 5 bases, the J end lost 4 bases, and 13 bases lay between the germline ends. CDR3 length: 14 amino acids. The germline V gene has CDR1 SGHTA and CDR2 FQGNSA. The protocol was immunoSEQ multiplex PCR, while the TCRdb copy is restricted to in-frame clones and leaves out a portion. Altogether just over 45,000 clones are present, under 75% being singletons, with the ten largest covering around 13%. V and J are TRBV7-2 and TRBJ2-3; D is possibly TRBD1 or TRBD2 (5 bases each). The receptor's source is a human donor with chronic lymphocytic leukemia. The source material was PBMCs, sampled after 12 months of ibrutinib treatment. As DNA, the CDR3 is TGTGCCAGCAGCGCTAGTCGGGGCCCAGATACGCAGTATTTT. This translates into CASSASRGPDTQYF. The full variable domain, its missing parts supplied by reference TRBV7-2 and TRBJ2-3, is GAGVSQSPSNKVTEKGKDVELRCDPISGHTALYWYRQSLGQGLEFLIYFQGNSAPDKSGLPSDRFSAERTGGSVSTLTIQRTQQEDSAVYLCASSASRGPDTQYFGPGTRLTVL.